This is a list of T cell receptor beta chains from one sample in a study of blood T cell repertoires in COVID-19. The data were produced by immunoSEQ multiplex PCR, yet TCRdb's version contains in-frame clones alone and is incomplete. The data show around 74,000 clones, over 85% seen once. Material for sequencing was peripheral blood. These receptors originate from a man over 45 with active COVID-19. Each CDR3 is given with its conserved first and last residue. The order of the fields is J gene, clone size, D gene, V gene, CDR3 DNA, CDR3 protein. D genes are given only for firm matches. The size field is filled for only some rows; it gives once, few, many or a size class.

>TRBJ1-6|.|TRBD1|TRBV6-2/TRBV6-3
TGTGCCAGCAGTACTTCAGCCGGGACAGGGTATTCACCCCTCCACTTT
CASSTSAGTGYSPLHF
>TRBJ1-2|few|.|TRBV24-1
TGTGCCACCGCCCACAGCCACTATGGCTACACCTTC
CATAHSHYGYTF
>TRBJ2-5|few|.|TRBV9
TGTGCCAGCAGCGTAGGGGCAGGGGCGGAACAAGAGACCCAGTACTTC
CASSVGAGAEQETQYF
>TRBJ2-7|.|.|TRBV10-3
TGTGCCATCAGTGAATCGGGGGATCGATACGAGCAGTACTTC
CAISESGDRYEQYF
>TRBJ1-2|.|.|TRBV11-1
TGTGCCAGCAGCTTATCCGACAGCTATGGCTACACCTTC
CASSLSDSYGYTF
>TRBJ1-1|.|.|TRBV9
TGTGCCAGCAGCGTAGGTTTCGGTGGGAACACTGAAGCTTTCTTT
CASSVGFGGNTEAFF
>TRBJ1-2|.|.|TRBV30
TGTGCCTGGAGAACTCAGGGAAACTATGGCTACACCTTC
CAWRTQGNYGYTF
>TRBJ2-1|.|TRBD2|TRBV20-1
TGCAGTGCTAGTTCCTTACCGGGACTAGCGGCCAATGAGCAGTTCTTC
CSASSLPGLAANEQFF
>TRBJ2-3|.|.|TRBV4-1
TGCGCCAGCAGCCCCCTGAGGGAGGATACGCAGTATTTT
CASSPLREDTQYF
>TRBJ2-7|.|TRBD1|TRBV18
TGTGCCAGCTCAACCGGGACAGGGAAGTACGAGCAGTACTTC
CASSTGTGKYEQYF